The 15 T cell receptor beta chains below all came from one sample that was sequenced in a study of blood T cell repertoires in COVID-19. TCRdb keeps only in-frame clones here, not all; method: immunoSEQ multiplex PCR. There are 310,000 or so clones in the sample; over 75% occur only once, and around 1.1% lies in the top ten. Sequencing was done on a sample of PBMCs or T cells enriched from blood (not recorded which). These receptors came from a woman aged 25 to 39 who had recovered from COVID-19.

The rearrangement links TRBV15 to TRBJ2-2, with D hard to call. The germline V and J ends were trimmed by 0 bases and 6 bases, with 5 bases remaining between them. The CDR3 is 13 residues long. Germline-derived CDR1 and CDR2 are LNHNV and YYDKDF (reference sequence). CDR3 nucleotides: TGTGCCACCAGCAGAGAAGGAGCCGGGGAGCTGTTTTTT. Its protein is CATSREGAGELFF.

V usage is TRBV14 and J usage is TRBJ2-1, with 12 positions matching TRBD2. Per the germline V gene, CDR1 is SGHDN and CDR2 is FVKESK. V dropped 4 bases and J dropped 7; count of bases not matched to a gene: 11. The CDR3 is made up of 17 amino acids. The CDR3 nucleotides read TGTGCCAGCAGCCCCGTCGGTCTAGCGGGAGGGCGGAATGAGCAGTTCTTC. Translating gives CASSPVGLAGGRNEQFF.

The gene calls are TRBV19 and TRBJ2-5; TRBD2 aligns across 8 bases. The J segment lost 5 bases and the V segment lost 5 bases, leaving 7 bases of the junction unmatched. CDR1 is LNHDA and CDR2 is SQIVND in the germline V gene (reference sequence). This CDR3 contains 14 residues. Here the CDR3 reads CASSPLSGSETQYF. The CDR3 region has the DNA TGTGCCAGTAGTCCCTTAAGCGGGAGTGAGACCCAGTACTTC.

V is TRBV5-1 and J is TRBJ2-1; 7 bases align to TRBD1. Germline CDR1 is SGHRS and CDR2 is YFSETQ. The CDR3 totals 15 residues. The junction had 1 base not matched to a gene; V was cut back by 0 bases and J by 1 base. The CDR3 nucleotides are TGCGCCAGCAGCTTGGGGACAGGTTCCTACAATGAGCAGTTCTTC. This codes for CASSLGTGSYNEQFF.

This rearrangement joins TRBV19 to TRBJ2-7, with 7 nucleotides matching TRBD2. The J segment lost 1 base and the V segment lost 4 bases, leaving 1 base of the junction unmatched. There are 13 residues in the CDR3. CDR1 is LNHDA, CDR2 SQIVND, per germline (reference sequence). The DNA for the CDR3 is TGTGCCAGTAGTAATAGCGGGTCCTACGAGCAGTACTTC. Translated, it gives CASSNSGSYEQYF.

The chain carries TRBV10-3 and TRBJ1-5; D not certain. V was clipped by 5 bases and J by 0 bases, with 5 bases between them. Per the germline V gene, CDR1 is ENHRY and CDR2 is SYGVKD. There are 13 residues in the CDR3. In DNA, the CDR3 is TGTGCCATCAGTACAGATAGCAATCAGCCCCAGCATTTT. Translated, it gives CAISTDSNQPQHF.

The chain recombines TRBV15 with TRBJ2-1; 13 bases map to TRBD2. Germline V gene lookup returns CDR1 LNHNV and CDR2 YYDKDF (reference sequence). There are 17 residues in the CDR3. The trim removed 2 bases at V and 7 bases at J, leaving 8 bases unmatched. CDR3 sequence (DNA): TGTGCCACCAGCAGACCCCCCGGACTAGCGGGAGAGAATGAGCAGTTCTTC. The encoded protein is CATSRPPGLAGENEQFF.

This chain links TRBV5-4 with TRBJ2-7, with a weak D call TRBD1 (6 bases). Trimming cost V 4 bases and J 3 bases, with 17 bases left between them. From germline, CDR1 is SGHNT and CDR2 YYREEE (reference sequence). CDR3 length: 15 amino acids. The CDR3 DNA reads TGTGCCAGCAGCCACGGACAGTCCCCTGACTACGAGCAGTACTTC. Translation: CASSHGQSPDYEQYF.

The chain uses TRBV5-6 and TRBJ2-3, with TRBD1 as a possible D gene (5 bases). V was clipped by 0 bases and J by 4 bases, with 12 bases between them. CDR1 and CDR2 from the germline V gene are SGHDT and YYEEEE. This CDR3 region has 15 residues. CDR3 DNA sequence: TGTGCCAGCAGCTTGGGGCAGGGTTATGCAGATACGCAGTATTTT. Residues: CASSLGQGYADTQYF. Complete variable domain (other parts from reference TRBV5-6 and TRBJ2-3): DAGVTQSPTHLIKTRGQQVTLRCSPKSGHDTVSWYQQALGQGPQFIFQYYEEEERQRGNFPDRFSGHQFPNYSSELNVNALLLGDSALYLCASSLGQGYADTQYFGPGTRLTVL.

This chain uses TRBV28 with TRBJ2-7, with 8 nucleotides matching TRBD1. J was trimmed by 2 bases and V by 7 bases; bases with no gene match: 4. This CDR3 region has 13 residues. CDR1 is MDHEN, CDR2 SYDVKM, per germline. CDR3 in DNA: TGTGCCAGCACCGGACAGGGTACCTACGAGCAGTACTTC. It is translated as CASTGQGTYEQYF.

This chain joins TRBV3-1 (or the pseudogene TRBV3-2) and TRBJ1-5, with D maybe TRBD1 (6 bases). CDR1 is LGHDT, CDR2 YNNKEL, per germline (reference sequence). V was cut by 4 bases and J by 6 bases, with 22 bases left in between. The CDR3 covers 17 residues. CDR3 residues: CASSPSLTGFGSQPQHF. The DNA of the CDR3 is TGTGCCAGCAGCCCCAGCCTAACAGGGTTTGGGAGTCAGCCCCAGCATTTT.

The rearrangement links TRBV7-3 to TRBJ2-1, with 10 bases aligning to TRBD2. The V and J ends lost 6 bases and 8 bases, in that order; junction bases with no gene match: 10. CDR1 is SGHTA and CDR2 is FQGTGA in the germline V gene. The CDR3 runs 15 residues. The CDR3 nucleotides are TGTGCCAGCAGAGAATCTAGCGGGAGAGCCGATGAGCAGTTCTTC. Its protein product is CASRESSGRADEQFF.

The rearrangement uses TRBV4-2 and TRBJ2-5; D is uncertain. The CDR3 sequence is 12 residues long. CDR1 LGHNA and CDR2 YNFKEQ come from the germline V gene. Trimming left V 1 base short and J 5 bases short, with 5 bases between. The CDR3 DNA is TGTGCCAGCAGCCAAGCCGGTGAGACCCAGTACTTC. Its translation is CASSQAGETQYF.

V is TRBV28 and J is TRBJ2-1, with D unclear. Germline V gene data show CDR1 as MDHEN and CDR2 as SYDVKM. V was clipped by 7 bases and J by 7 bases, with 8 bases between them. The CDR3 length is 11 residues. The CDR3 DNA follows: TGTGCCAGCATCTCCGGGAATGAGCAGTTCTTC. Its protein product is CASISGNEQFF.

The genes are TRBV28 and TRBJ1-5; 8 bases map to TRBD1. The CDR3 length is 16 residues. The trim removed 5 bases at V and 1 base at J, leaving 7 bases unmatched. Germline V gives CDR1 MDHEN, CDR2 SYDVKM. The CDR3 DNA follows: TGTGCCAGCAGTGAGACAGGGGCGTACAGCAATCAGCCCCAGCATTTT. The encoded protein is CASSETGAYSNQPQHF. Drawing the rest from reference TRBV28 and TRBJ1-5, the complete variable domain is DVKVTQSSRYLVKRTGEKVFLECVQDMDHENMFWYRQDPGLGLRLIYFSYDVKMKEKGDIPEGYSVSREKKERFSLILESASTNQTSMYLCASSETGAYSNQPQHFGDGTRLSIL.